This paragraph covers one TCR beta chain sequence. Its antigen is still unknown. The data belong to a study of T cell responses to AZD1222 COVID-19 vaccine. General study findings and limits: There were repertoire samples only from the period after the peak T cell response. Females made up more of the donors, who were largely white British, and clonal diversity may have come out too low.

The assay was immunoSEQ multiplex PCR, and TCRdb's table has in-frame clones only and misses some. The sample yields 35,000 to 50,000 clones, around 77% seen once. V lost 4 bases and J lost 3, with 17 bases in between. CDR3 length: 15 residues. Germline CDR1 is SGHDT and CDR2 is YYEEEE. This TCR derives from an adult who received the MenACWY meningococcal vaccine as a control. The sequenced sample was peripheral blood, obtained 28 days after the second dose of the MenACWY control vaccine. This rearrangement joins TRBV5-6 to TRBJ2-7, with D perhaps TRBD2 (8 bases). CDR3 loop: CASSAGGGGSYEQYF. CDR3 in DNA: TGTGCCAGCAGCGCGGGAGGAGGGGGCAGCTACGAGCAGTACTTC.